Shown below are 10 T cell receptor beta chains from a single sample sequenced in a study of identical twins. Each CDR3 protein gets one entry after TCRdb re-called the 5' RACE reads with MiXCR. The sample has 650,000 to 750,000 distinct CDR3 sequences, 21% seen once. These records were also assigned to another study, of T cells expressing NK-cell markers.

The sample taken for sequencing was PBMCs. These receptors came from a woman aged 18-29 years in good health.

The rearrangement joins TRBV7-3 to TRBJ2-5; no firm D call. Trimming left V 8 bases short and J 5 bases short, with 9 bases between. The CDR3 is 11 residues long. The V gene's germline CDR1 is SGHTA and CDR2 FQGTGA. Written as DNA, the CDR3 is TGTGCCAGCCTTGGGTTGGAGACCCAGTACTTC. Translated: CASLGLETQYF.

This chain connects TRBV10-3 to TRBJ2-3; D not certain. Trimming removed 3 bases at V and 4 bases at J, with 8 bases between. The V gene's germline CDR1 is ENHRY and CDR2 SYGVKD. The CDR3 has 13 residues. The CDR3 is CAISEGGSDTQYF. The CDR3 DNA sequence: TGTGCCATCAGTGAAGGCGGATCAGATACGCAGTATTTT.

The CDR3 coding sequence is TGTGCCAGCAGCTGGGTTGGGGATCAGCCCCAGCATTTT. Amino acid sequence: CASSWVGDQPQHF. This sequence joins TRBV12-3 or TRBV12-4 and TRBJ1-5; D remains ambiguous. CDR3 length equals 13 residues. Trimming took 6 bases from V and 5 from J, leaving 11 bases between them.

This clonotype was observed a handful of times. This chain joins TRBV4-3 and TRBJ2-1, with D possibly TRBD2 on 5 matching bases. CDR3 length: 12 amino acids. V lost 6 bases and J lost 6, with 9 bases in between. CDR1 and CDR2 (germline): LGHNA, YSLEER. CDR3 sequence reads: CASRDLANEQFF. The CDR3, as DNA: TGCGCCAGCAGGGATCTAGCCAATGAGCAGTTCTTC.

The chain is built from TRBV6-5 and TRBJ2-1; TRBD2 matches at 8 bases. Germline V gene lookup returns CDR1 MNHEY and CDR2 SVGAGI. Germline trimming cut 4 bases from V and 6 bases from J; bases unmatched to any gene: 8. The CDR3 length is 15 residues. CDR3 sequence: CASSFLAGLLNEQFF. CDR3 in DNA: TGTGCCAGCAGTTTCTTAGCGGGGTTACTCAATGAGCAGTTCTTC.

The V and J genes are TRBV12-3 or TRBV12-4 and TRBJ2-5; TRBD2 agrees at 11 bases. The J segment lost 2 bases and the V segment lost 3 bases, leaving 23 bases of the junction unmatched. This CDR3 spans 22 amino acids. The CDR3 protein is CASSFHTSIDGLAGTLQETQYF. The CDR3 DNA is TGTGCCAGCAGTTTTCACACAAGCATAGACGGACTAGCGGGTACGCTACAAGAGACCCAGTACTTC.

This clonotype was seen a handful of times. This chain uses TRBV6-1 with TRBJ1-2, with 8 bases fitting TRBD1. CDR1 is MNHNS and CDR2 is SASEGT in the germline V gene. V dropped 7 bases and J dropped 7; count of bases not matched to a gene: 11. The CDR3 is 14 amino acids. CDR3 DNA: TGTGCCAGCAACAGGGGGGGCCTCAACCGTGGCTACACCTTC. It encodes CASNRGGLNRGYTF.

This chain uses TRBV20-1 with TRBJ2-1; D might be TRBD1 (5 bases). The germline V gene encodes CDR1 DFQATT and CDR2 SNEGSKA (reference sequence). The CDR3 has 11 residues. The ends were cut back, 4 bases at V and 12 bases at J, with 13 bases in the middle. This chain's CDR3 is CSATRATGQFF. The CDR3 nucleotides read TGCAGTGCTACAAGGGCCACAGGGCAGTTCTTC.

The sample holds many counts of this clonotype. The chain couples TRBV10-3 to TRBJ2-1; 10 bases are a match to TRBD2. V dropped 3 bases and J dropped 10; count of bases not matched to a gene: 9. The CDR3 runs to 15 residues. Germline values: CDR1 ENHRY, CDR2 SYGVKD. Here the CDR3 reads CAISDGLAVLSEQFF. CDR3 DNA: TGTGCCATCAGTGACGGACTAGCGGTCCTATCGGAGCAGTTCTTC.

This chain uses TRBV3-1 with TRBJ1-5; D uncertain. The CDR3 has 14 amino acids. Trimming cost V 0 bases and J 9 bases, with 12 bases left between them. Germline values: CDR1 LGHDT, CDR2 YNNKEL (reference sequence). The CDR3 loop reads CASSQDPHETPQHF. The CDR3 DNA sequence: TGTGCCAGCAGCCAAGATCCCCACGAGACGCCCCAGCATTTT.